The rows below give T cell receptor beta chains drawn from one sample of a study of monozygotic twins with inflammatory bowel disease. TCRdb reprocessed the 5' RACE reads and stores each CDR3 protein as one record, lacking DNA. The sample's table shows approximately 330,000 distinct CDR3 sequences. The material sequenced was blood. The receptors stem from a human donor with ulcerative colitis or Crohn's disease, or a healthy co-twin of an affected twin (not recorded which). The CDR3 runs from the conserved cysteine through the conserved F or W.

j_call | v_call | cdr3_aa
TRBJ1-5 | TRBV20-1 | CSAGEGNQPQHF
TRBJ2-5 | TRBV29-1 | CSVAVGETQYF
TRBJ1-2 | TRBV7-9 | CASTGEREALSEGYTF
TRBJ2-4 | TRBV7-9 | CASSAQGENIQYF
TRBJ1-1 | TRBV2 | CASSSQGLTEAFF
TRBJ2-1 | TRBV12-3/TRBV12-4 | CASSSTRGYNEQFF
TRBJ2-2 | TRBV27 | CASSLGERSVDTGELFF
TRBJ1-5 | TRBV20-1 | CSARETGGGYQPQHF
TRBJ2-1 | TRBV7-6 | CASSLPLDEQFF
TRBJ2-3 | TRBV24-1 | CATSDRGSTDTQYF
TRBJ2-7 | TRBV21-1 | CASSLTWMGGSYEQYF
TRBJ1-4 | TRBV2 | CASSGGRKNEKLFF
TRBJ2-3 | TRBV28 | CASSRTGADTQYF
TRBJ1-1 | TRBV28 | CASSLAFGATRAFF
TRBJ2-1 | TRBV2 | CASSSGTLTYNEQFF
TRBJ2-1 | TRBV5-1 | CASSYLGAYSYNEQFF
TRBJ2-7 | TRBV15 | CATSRLGSVSYEQYF
TRBJ1-4 | TRBV5-6 | CASSLFGRPEKLFF
TRBJ2-3 | TRBV7-7 | CASSYRDTTDTQYF
TRBJ2-1 | TRBV6-1 | CASSEGVPQFF
TRBJ1-5 | TRBV7-9 | CASSRDREPQHF
TRBJ1-1 | TRBV30 | CARQTLSTEAFF
TRBJ2-5 | TRBV12-3/TRBV12-4 | CASSLWGAETQYF
TRBJ2-2 | TRBV5-1 | CASSLRLAGGELFF
TRBJ2-1 | TRBV18 | CASSTDPILYNEQFF
TRBJ1-6 | TRBV5-1 | CASSYQDSNSPLHF
TRBJ2-7 | TRBV20-1 | CSAQKLNSYEQYF
TRBJ2-1 | TRBV4-3 | CASSISGGHSYNEQFF
TRBJ2-1 | TRBV19 | CASSSSWVDVYEQFF
TRBJ2-1 | TRBV5-1 | CASSGVSYNEQFF
TRBJ2-3 | TRBV5-1 | CASRGQGWSDTQYF
TRBJ2-2 | TRBV6-1 | CASSRTGDTGELFF
TRBJ2-1 | TRBV30 | CAYKLDRATYNEQFF
TRBJ1-4 | TRBV4-1 | CASSQEPLVGEKLFF
TRBJ2-1 | TRBV24-1 | CATSAPPWTSRNPNEQFF
TRBJ2-1 | TRBV5-1 | CASSLVAGANNEQFF
TRBJ1-5 | TRBV20-1 | CSASGGDGQPQHF
TRBJ1-2 | TRBV19 | CACAGTASNYGYTF
TRBJ2-7 | TRBV2 | CASRSDVAYEQYF
TRBJ2-7 | TRBV7-2 | CASSLTGGGSYEQYF
TRBJ2-7 | TRBV5-1 | CASSPGTVGYEQYF
TRBJ1-2 | TRBV29-1 | CSVERDLNGYTF
TRBJ2-1 | TRBV27 | CASSLWNGRLASYNEQFF
TRBJ1-2 | TRBV12-3/TRBV12-4 | CASSLRQDSYGYTF
TRBJ2-7 | TRBV6-5 | CASSFTAPAYEQYF
TRBJ1-2 | TRBV5-1 | CASSPRDRDRYGYTF
TRBJ2-1 | TRBV11-2 | CASSPILRPHEQFF
TRBJ2-5 | TRBV6-6 | CASRVQPDQETQYF
TRBJ1-2 | TRBV12-3/TRBV12-4 | CASRDTRQGPGYTF
TRBJ2-7 | TRBV5-1 | CASSLSRGSYLEQYF
TRBJ1-5 | TRBV18 | CASSPLRHQPQHF
TRBJ2-7 | TRBV27 | CASSSRESHEQYF
TRBJ2-3 | TRBV20-1 | CSAQDPGPQGDTQYF
TRBJ1-1 | TRBV7-2 | CASSLQGGYNTEAFF
TRBJ1-2 | TRBV10-3 | CAISESRRRGGYTF